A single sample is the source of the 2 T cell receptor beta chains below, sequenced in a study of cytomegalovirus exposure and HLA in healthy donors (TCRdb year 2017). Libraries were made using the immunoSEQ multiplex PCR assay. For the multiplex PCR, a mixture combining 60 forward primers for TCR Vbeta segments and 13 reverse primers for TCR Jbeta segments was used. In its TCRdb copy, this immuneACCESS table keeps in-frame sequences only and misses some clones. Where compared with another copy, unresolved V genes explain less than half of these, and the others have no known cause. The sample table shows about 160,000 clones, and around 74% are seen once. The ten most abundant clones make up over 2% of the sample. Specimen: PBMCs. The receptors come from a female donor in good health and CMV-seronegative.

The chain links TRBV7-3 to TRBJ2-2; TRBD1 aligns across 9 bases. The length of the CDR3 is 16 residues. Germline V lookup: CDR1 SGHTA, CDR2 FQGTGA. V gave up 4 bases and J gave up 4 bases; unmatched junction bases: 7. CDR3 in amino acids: CASSSTGTGRTGELFF. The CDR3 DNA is TGTGCCAGCAGCTCTACCGGGACAGGGCGCACCGGGGAGCTGTTTTTT.

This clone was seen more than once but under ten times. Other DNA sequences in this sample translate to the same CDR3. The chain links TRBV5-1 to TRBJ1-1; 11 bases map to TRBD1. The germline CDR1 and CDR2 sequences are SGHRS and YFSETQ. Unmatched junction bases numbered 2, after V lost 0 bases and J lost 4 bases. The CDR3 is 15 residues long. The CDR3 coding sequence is TGCGCCAGCAGCTTGGCCGGGACAGGGGGCACTGAAGCTTTCTTT. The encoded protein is CASSLAGTGGTEAFF.